Below, 18 T cell receptor beta chains from the same sample are listed, as sequenced in a study of T cell responses to AZD1222 COVID-19 vaccine. The table came from immunoSEQ multiplex PCR; TCRdb's copy has only in-frame clones and leaves some out. The sample consists of roughly 40,000 clones, less than 95% of them appearing once. Sequences were derived from peripheral blood, sampled 28 days after the second AZD1222 dose. The receptors originated from an adult who received the AZD1222 COVID-19 vaccine.

The chain combines TRBV11-3 with TRBJ2-2; 7 bases line up with TRBD1. The V gene's germline CDR1 is SGHNT and CDR2 YENEEA. The CDR3 totals 15 residues. V lost 5 bases, J lost 9 bases, and 12 bases stayed unmatched. CDR3 amino acids: CASSQDAGGGRELFF. In nucleotides, the CDR3 is TGTGCCAGCAGCCAGGACGCAGGGGGTGGGAGGGAGCTGTTTTTT. Full variable domain (missing parts from reference TRBV11-3 and TRBJ2-2): EAGVVQSPRYKIIEKKQPVAFWCNPISGHNTLYWYLQNLGQGPELLIRYENEEAVDDSQLPKDRFSAERLKGVDSTLKIQPAELGDSAVYLCASSQDAGGGRELFFGEGSRLTVL.

For this clone: A read error may produce the germline difference seen at one junction end. The chain uses TRBV7-9 and TRBJ1-6; D gene ambiguous. Germline CDR1 reads SEHNR; CDR2 reads FQNEAQ (reference sequence). This CDR3 is built from 17 residues. The CDR3 DNA is TGTGCCGGCAGCTTAGGCTCGGAGAGCTCCTATAATTCACCCCTCCACTTT. Translated: CAGSLGSESSYNSPLHF.

The CDR3 bases are TGTGCCAGTAGTATAGGGACCACAGATACGCAGTATTTT. Translated, it gives CASSIGTTDTQYF. The chain recombines TRBV19 with TRBJ2-3; D remains ambiguous. This CDR3 is 13 amino acids long. Germline CDR1 LNHDA, CDR2 SQIVND (reference sequence). V was cut by 1 base and J by 2 bases, with 4 bases left in between.

The chain carries TRBV5-6 and TRBJ1-2; possible D gene TRBD1, 6 bases. Trimming took off 6 bases at V and 11 bases at J, with 23 bases between the two ends. CDR1 and CDR2 from the germline V gene are SGHDT and YYEEEE. CDR3 length: 14 amino acids. CDR3 in amino acids: CASTRGQPGPGYTF. The CDR3 DNA sequence: TGTGCCAGCACCCGAGGACAGCCCGGGCCGGGGTACACCTTC.

The chain joins TRBV10-3 to TRBJ2-7, with 9 bases lining up with TRBD1. This CDR3 is built from 13 residues. Trimming removed 8 bases from V and 4 bases from J; junction bases left unmatched: 6. CDR1 is ENHRY, CDR2 SYGVKD, per germline. The CDR3 sequence is CAIQLGQGYEQYF. CDR3 coding DNA: TGTGCCATCCAACTCGGACAGGGGTACGAGCAGTACTTC.

The chain combines TRBV12-5 with TRBJ1-1; possibly TRBD1 for D (5 bases). This CDR3 is 14 amino acids long. V lost 3 bases, J lost 4 bases, and 12 bases lay in between. CDR1 is LGHNT, CDR2 FRNRAP, per germline. The CDR3 DNA sequence: TGTGCTAGTGGTTTACCCGCCAGGGCCACTGAAGCTTTCTTT. This codes for CASGLPARATEAFF.

The chain is built from TRBV5-8 and TRBJ2-2, with TRBD1 as a possible D gene (5 bases). The CDR3 consists of 14 residues. V shed 2 bases and J shed 0 bases, with 5 bases lying between them. Germline V gives CDR1 SGHTS, CDR2 YDEGEE. CDR3 protein: CASSFRANTGELFF. The CDR3 DNA is TGTGCCAGCAGCTTCAGGGCGAACACCGGGGAGCTGTTTTTT. Drawing the rest from reference TRBV5-8 and TRBJ2-2, the complete variable domain is EAGVTQSPTHLIKTRGQQATLRCSPISGHTSVYWYQQALGLGLQFLLWYDEGEERNRGNFPPRFSGRQFPNYSSELNVNALELEDSALYLCASSFRANTGELFFGEGSRLTVL.

The chain uses TRBV24-1 and TRBJ2-2; maybe TRBD1 (6 bases). Trimming cost V 5 bases and J 4 bases, with 7 bases left between them. Germline values: CDR1 KGHDR, CDR2 SFDVKD. The CDR3 loop spans 13 amino acids. CDR3 in DNA: TGTGCCACCAGTGGGACAGTCACCGGGGAGCTGTTTTTT. Its protein product is CATSGTVTGELFF.

The chain carries TRBV11-2 and TRBJ1-1; TRBD1 might be the D (6 bases). CDR1 is SGHAT, CDR2 FQNNGV, per germline. The CDR3 sequence is 15 residues long. V lost 7 bases, J lost 4 bases, and 19 bases lay in between. The CDR3 spells CASTPGGGWGTEAFF. CDR3 coding DNA: TGTGCCAGCACCCCCGGGGGGGGCTGGGGCACTGAAGCTTTCTTT.

This chain joins TRBV5-1 and TRBJ2-4, with 8 nucleotides matching TRBD1. There are 15 residues in the CDR3. J was trimmed by 6 bases and V by 0 bases; bases with no gene match: 5. Per germline, CDR1 SGHRS and CDR2 YFSETQ. CDR3 in amino acids: CASSLAGTGPNIQYF. The CDR3 DNA is TGCGCCAGCAGCTTGGCCGGGACAGGCCCAAACATTCAGTACTTC.

The chain links TRBV5-1 to TRBJ1-3; D is uncertain. Per the germline V gene, CDR1 is SGHRS and CDR2 is YFSETQ. Trimming cost V 4 bases and J 4 bases, with 6 bases left between them. The CDR3 is 12 residues long. CDR3 loop: CASSGTGNTIYF. CDR3 DNA sequence: TGCGCCAGCAGCGGAACGGGAAACACCATATATTTT.

This chain uses TRBV5-1 with TRBJ1-1, with 9 positions matching TRBD1. V trimming: 4 bases; J trimming: 1 base; junction bases outside the gene matches: 5. In germline, CDR1 is SGHRS, CDR2 YFSETQ. The CDR3 runs to 15 residues. The CDR3 protein is CASSVTGGRNTEAFF. The CDR3 bases are TGCGCCAGCAGCGTGACAGGGGGACGGAACACTGAAGCTTTCTTT.

The chain couples TRBV6-5 to TRBJ1-5; D is ambiguous. V was clipped by 0 bases and J by 3 bases, with 9 bases between them. CDR1 MNHEY and CDR2 SVGAGI come from the germline V gene. CDR3 length equals 15 residues. The CDR3 nucleotides read TGTGCCAGCAGTTACTCGGAGAGACACAATCAGCCCCAGCATTTT. Protein: CASSYSERHNQPQHF.

V gene TRBV27 combines with J gene TRBJ2-7; 8 bases map to TRBD1. V was pared by 8 bases and J by 7 bases, with 10 bases of the junction left unmatched. The CDR3 loop spans 13 amino acids. Germline values: CDR1 MNHEY, CDR2 SMNVEV (reference sequence). CDR3 DNA sequence: TGTGCCAGCGGTGGGACAGGAACTAGAGAGCAGTACTTC. It is translated as CASGGTGTREQYF.

The rearrangement joins TRBV19 to TRBJ1-6; TRBD1 matches 8 bases. Germline V gene sequence: CDR1 LNHDA, CDR2 SQIVND (reference sequence). This CDR3 spans 15 amino acids. V lost 2 bases to trimming and J lost 8 bases; unmatched junction nucleotides: 5. CDR3 sequence (DNA): TGTGCCAGTAGTATATATGACAGGGGAGATTCACCCCTCCACTTT. Its translation: CASSIYDRGDSPLHF.

The CDR3 DNA follows: TGTGCCAGCAGCCCTGGACTAGCGAGGAACACCGGGGAGCTGTTTTTT. It codes for CASSPGLARNTGELFF. The chain joins TRBV6-2 or TRBV6-3 to TRBJ2-2; 9 positions agree with TRBD2. The CDR3 has 16 amino acids. CDR1 is MNHEY and CDR2 is SVGEGT in the germline V gene. Unmatched junction bases numbered 6, after V lost 6 bases and J lost 1 base.

The chain is built from TRBV6-5 and TRBJ1-5, with D maybe TRBD1 (5 bases). V was trimmed by 10 bases and J by 5 bases, leaving 12 bases between them. The CDR3 runs 12 residues. Germline V lookup: CDR1 MNHEY, CDR2 SVGAGI. CDR3 sequence: CATHGTHQPQHF. The DNA of the CDR3 is TGTGCCACCCACGGGACTCATCAGCCCCAGCATTTT.

This clone came up once. This chain links TRBV6-6 with TRBJ2-2; D might be TRBD1 (6 bases). The CDR3 extends over 12 amino acids. V lost 5 bases, J lost 6 bases, and 7 bases lay in between. Per germline, CDR1 MNHNY and CDR2 SVGAGI (reference sequence). CDR3 sequence: CASSTGSGELFF. CDR3 DNA: TGTGCCAGCAGTACAGGGTCCGGGGAGCTGTTTTTT.